This entry features one T cell receptor (beta chain) sequence. The antigen remains undetermined. Data came from immunoSEQ multiplex PCR; TCRdb stores just in-frame clones and leaves some out. The table records 85,000 to 110,000 clones, 75% to 85% of them present only once. The data are from a study of glioma-infiltrating T cells after dendritic cell vaccination. Background on the study: Patients had newly diagnosed or recurrent glioblastoma and received dendritic cell vaccines. Regarding the study as a whole: The cohort had few patients with full blood and tumor sets.

This CDR3 is built from 13 residues. With 4 bases removed from V and 1 base from J, the gap between germline ends came to 8 bases. The germline V gene encodes CDR1 SGHRS and CDR2 YFSETQ. Sample: blood, taken before dendritic cell vaccination. This clonotype was obtained from a human donor with glioblastoma. This rearrangement joins TRBV5-1 to TRBJ1-1; D is possibly TRBD1 (5 bases). The CDR3 sequence: CASSTTGNTEAFF. The CDR3 DNA follows: TGCGCCAGCAGCACTACAGGGAACACTGAAGCTTTCTTT.